The clone carrying this T cell receptor (beta chain) has only a few counts. Its antigen is not known. This record belongs to a study of T cells in Graves' hyperthyroidism and ophthalmopathy. Study conclusions and caveats: Ophthalmopathy, as predicted by the model, came a median 6.5 months after the prediction.

Amplification yielded TCR beta CDR3 regions, with RNA transcripts as the source. The HTBI primer set drove a first-round RT-PCR of the TCR CDR3. TCRdb re-called the multiplex PCR reads with MiXCR, one entry per CDR3 protein. The data show over 200,000 distinct CDR3 sequences, 13% to 15% seen once. Reasons for excluding patients were uncontrolled infection, other autoimmune disease, pregnancy or lactation. Predating any ophthalmopathy symptoms, the blood sample was taken at first hyperthyroidism diagnosis. Extraction of PBMCs used 10 ml of fresh peripheral blood. V lost 4 bases to trimming and J lost 8 bases; unmatched junction nucleotides: 9. CDR1 and CDR2 from the germline V gene are MGHRA and YSYEKL. The CDR3 covers 16 residues.

Specimen: blood. This sequence joins TRBV4-1 and TRBJ2-1, with 12 bases matching TRBD2. The sequence was obtained from a woman aged 40-49 years with Graves' hyperthyroidism that later progressed to Graves' ophthalmopathy. CDR3 in DNA: TGCGCCAGCAGCCTCGGGACTAGCGGGTGGGAGTATGAGCAGTTCTTC. Protein sequence: CASSLGTSGWEYEQFF.